The 29 T cell receptor beta chains below come from one sample, sequenced in a study of blood T cell repertoires in COVID-19. Clones were read by immunoSEQ multiplex PCR, and TCRdb kept only the in-frame ones, dropping some. This sample yields hundreds of thousands of clones, of which 80% to 90% are seen a single time; less than 2.5% belongs to the top ten. The source material was PBMCs or T cells enriched from blood (not recorded which). These receptors all come from a woman between 18 and 30 years old who had recovered from COVID-19.

The rearrangement joins TRBV29-1 to TRBJ1-1; perhaps TRBD1 as D (6 bases). V dropped 3 bases and J dropped 4 bases, with 12 bases sitting between them. Germline V gene sequence: CDR1 SQVTM, CDR2 ANQGSEA. This CDR3 contains 13 residues. CDR3 sequence (DNA): TGCAGCGTTGACAGGGGAAGGGGCACTGAAGCTTTCTTT. Protein: CSVDRGRGTEAFF. The variable domain in full, completed from reference TRBV29-1 and TRBJ1-1, reads SAVISQKPSRDICQRGTSLTIQCQVDSQVTMMFWYRQQPGQSLTLIATANQGSEATYESGFVIDKFPISRPNLTFSTLTVSNMSPEDSSIYLCSVDRGRGTEAFFGQGTRLTVV.

This chain's CDR3 is CASSQGLGGSYGYTF. The CDR3 DNA follows: TGTGCCAGCAGCCAAGGGTTAGGGGGTTCTTATGGCTACACCTTC. The chain couples TRBV3-1 (or the pseudogene TRBV3-2) to TRBJ1-2; D may be TRBD1 (6 bases). The CDR3 length is 15 residues. CDR1 and CDR2 (germline): LGHDT, YNNKEL (reference sequence). V dropped 1 base and J dropped 5 bases, with 14 bases sitting between them.

This chain connects TRBV27 to TRBJ1-6; D gene uncertain. V dropped 4 bases and J dropped 0 bases, with 10 bases sitting between them. CDR1 is MNHEY, CDR2 SMNVEV, per germline (reference sequence). The CDR3 is 16 residues long. Written as DNA, the CDR3 is TGTGCCAGCAGTTCCCTGAAGAGCTCCTATAATTCACCCCTCCACTTT. Its translation is CASSSLKSSYNSPLHF.

The chain uses TRBV5-4 and TRBJ2-3; 7 bases align to TRBD2. Trimming took 4 bases from V and 5 from J; bases not matched to a gene: 4. Germline CDR1 SGHNT, CDR2 YYREEE (reference sequence). This CDR3 region has 13 residues. The CDR3 DNA is TGTGCCAGCAGCCGCGGCGGGGGAGATACGCAGTATTTT. Its translation: CASSRGGGDTQYF.

The rearrangement joins TRBV7-9 to TRBJ1-2; D is uncertain. Between the trimmed V and J ends, which lost 2 bases and 2 bases, there was a span of 12 bases. The CDR3 spans 15 residues. Germline V gene data show CDR1 as SEHNR and CDR2 as FQNEAQ (reference sequence). The CDR3 spells CASSLSQVSNYGYTF. CDR3 nucleotide sequence: TGTGCCAGCAGCTTAAGCCAGGTATCAAACTATGGCTACACCTTC.

The chain is built from TRBV6-5 and TRBJ1-1, with TRBD1 matching over 7 bases. Germline V CDR1 and CDR2: MNHEY, SVGAGI. This CDR3 has 16 residues. The V gene end was trimmed by 2 bases and the J gene end by 1 base; junction bases not matched to a gene: 7. The CDR3 loop is CASSYPTGAGNTEAFF. DNA for the CDR3: TGTGCCAGCAGTTACCCTACAGGGGCGGGGAACACTGAAGCTTTCTTT.

V is TRBV6-4 and J is TRBJ1-5; D is perhaps TRBD1 (5 bases). CDR3 length equals 13 residues. Germline V lookup: CDR1 MRHNA, CDR2 SNTAGT. V lost 5 bases, J lost 3 bases, and 8 bases lay in between. CDR3 DNA: TGTGCCAGCAGTACAGGTATCAATCAGCCCCAGCATTTT. Residues: CASSTGINQPQHF.

This chain uses TRBV7-9 with TRBJ1-5, with D maybe TRBD1 (5 bases). Trimming shortened V by 5 bases and J by 1 base, and 15 bases separated the two germline ends. Germline V gene lookup returns CDR1 SEHNR and CDR2 FQNEAQ (reference sequence). The CDR3 extends over 16 amino acids. The CDR3 bases are TGTGCCAGCAGCCCGGATCAGGGTGTGAGCAATCAGCCCCAGCATTTT. Translation gives CASSPDQGVSNQPQHF.

The chain has TRBV15 and TRBJ1-3, with D tentatively TRBD1 (5 bases). Germline V lookup: CDR1 LNHNV, CDR2 YYDKDF (reference sequence). V gave up 0 bases and J gave up 1 base, with 7 bases separating them. The length of the CDR3 is 15 residues. DNA for the CDR3: TGTGCCACCAGCAGAGATTCAGGGTCTGGAAACACCATATATTTT. Protein product: CATSRDSGSGNTIYF.

V usage is TRBV25-1 and J usage is TRBJ1-1; no reliable D call. The V end lost 1 base, the J end lost 4 bases, and 10 bases lay between the germline ends. Germline loops: CDR1 MGHDK, CDR2 SYGVNS. CDR3 length: 14 amino acids. The CDR3 loop reads CASSESGLATEAFF. CDR3 DNA: TGTGCCAGCAGTGAATCGGGGTTGGCCACTGAAGCTTTCTTT.

This clone was counted only a few times. The rearrangement links TRBV2 to TRBJ2-3; no firm D call. The CDR3 is 16 residues long. Germline lookup yields CDR1 SNHLY and CDR2 FYNNEI. Trimming removed 1 base at V and 1 base at J, with 12 bases between. CDR3 residues: CASSEGLRLRTDTQYF. The CDR3 coding sequence is TGTGCCAGCAGTGAAGGTCTGCGGCTTCGCACAGATACGCAGTATTTT.

This CDR3 is CASSSRGGRTNYGYTF. The CDR3 nucleotides are TGTGCCAGCAGCTCCCGGGGGGGGAGGACTAACTATGGCTACACCTTC. The rearrangement uses TRBV3-1 (or the pseudogene TRBV3-2) and TRBJ1-2; TRBD1 is a possible D gene (5 bases). Trimming removed 5 bases at V and 0 bases at J, with 16 bases between. Germline loops: CDR1 LGHDT, CDR2 YNNKEL (reference sequence). The CDR3 totals 16 residues.

This clone was detected once. This chain joins TRBV5-1 and TRBJ2-1; possible D gene TRBD2, 5 bases. Trimming cost V 5 bases and J 0 bases, with 15 bases left between them. The germline V gene has CDR1 SGHRS and CDR2 YFSETQ. The CDR3 covers 16 residues. The CDR3 is CASRPSAGSSYNEQFF. In DNA form, the CDR3 reads TGCGCCAGCAGGCCATCTGCTGGGAGCTCCTACAATGAGCAGTTCTTC.

V gene TRBV5-1 combines with J gene TRBJ2-1, with a tentative D call TRBD2 (5 bases). Germline CDR1 reads SGHRS; CDR2 reads YFSETQ. Trimming pared 4 bases from V and 5 bases from J, leaving 19 bases between. This CDR3 contains 16 residues. This CDR3 is CASSPSRDSWDNEQFF. CDR3 in DNA: TGCGCCAGCAGCCCTTCGAGGGATAGTTGGGACAATGAGCAGTTCTTC.

The chain couples TRBV4-1 to TRBJ1-2; 8 positions match TRBD1. Per germline, CDR1 MGHRA and CDR2 YSYEKL. V was pared by 3 bases and J by 5 bases, with 11 bases of the junction left unmatched. CDR3 length: 16 residues. DNA of the CDR3: TGCGCCAGCAGCCAGAGACTACAGGGGGAAAGGTATGGCTACACCTTC. This encodes CASSQRLQGERYGYTF.

The rearrangement uses TRBV6-5 and TRBJ2-1, with D possibly being TRBD1 (6 bases). The germline CDR1 and CDR2 sequences are MNHEY and SVGAGI. V was shortened by 6 bases and J by 9 bases, with 15 bases between the two germline ends. This CDR3 is built from 13 residues. CDR3 DNA: TGTGCCAGCAGGAACACAGGGAGCGGTGAGCAGTTCTTC. Translated, it gives CASRNTGSGEQFF.

The chain is built from TRBV5-1 and TRBJ1-2; D not certain. The length of the CDR3 is 15 residues. Germline lookup yields CDR1 SGHRS and CDR2 YFSETQ. V was cut by 4 bases and J by 7 bases, with 20 bases left in between. In DNA, the CDR3 is TGCGCCAGCAGCGTCGACTTCGGGGAGGGCCGTGGCTACACCTTC. Residues: CASSVDFGEGRGYTF.

The CDR3 coding sequence is TGTGCCAGTAGACAGTACAATGAGCAGTTCTTC. It yields the protein CASRQYNEQFF. V usage is TRBV4-2 and J usage is TRBJ2-1, with D maybe TRBD1 (5 bases). This CDR3 is built from 11 residues. V lost 9 bases and J lost 4, with 7 bases in between. CDR1 and CDR2 (germline): LGHNA, YNFKEQ.

This chain joins TRBV6-2 or TRBV6-3 and TRBJ1-5, with D perhaps matching TRBD1 (6 bases). The CDR3 has 15 amino acids. Trimming stripped 2 bases from V and 2 bases from J, with 10 bases between. CDR1 is MNHEY, CDR2 SVGEGT, per germline. CDR3: CASSYGGAGNQPQHF. The CDR3 DNA follows: TGTGCCAGCAGTTACGGGGGGGCCGGCAATCAGCCCCAGCATTTT.

The chain employs TRBV19 and TRBJ1-2; TRBD1 matches 7 bases. The V gene's germline CDR1 is LNHDA and CDR2 SQIVND (reference sequence). This CDR3 has 15 amino acids. V lost 3 bases to trimming and J lost 2 bases; unmatched junction nucleotides: 6. The CDR3 coding sequence is TGTGCCAGTAGTATGCAGGGGGTATTCAACTATGGCTACACCTTC. It is translated as CASSMQGVFNYGYTF.

This clone was recorded once. The rearrangement joins TRBV6-1 to TRBJ2-7; no definite D call. CDR1 MNHNS and CDR2 SASEGT come from the germline V gene. This CDR3 spans 13 amino acids. Trimming shortened V by 2 bases and J by 0 bases, and 5 bases separated the two germline ends. The CDR3 is CASSERSSYEQYF. CDR3 DNA: TGTGCCAGCAGTGAACGGTCCTCCTACGAGCAGTACTTC.

The chain is built from TRBV18 and TRBJ1-2; D is undetermined. Germline lookup yields CDR1 KGHSH and CDR2 LQKENI. The CDR3 has 14 residues. V was shortened by 3 bases and J by 8 bases, with 16 bases between the two germline ends. The CDR3 reads CASSPGQEAWGYTF. The DNA for the CDR3 is TGTGCCAGCTCACCGGGTCAAGAGGCCTGGGGCTACACCTTC.

CDR3 protein: CATSTETLSNQPQHF. The CDR3 DNA reads as TGTGCCACCAGCACCGAGACACTTAGCAATCAGCCCCAGCATTTT. The rearrangement uses TRBV15 and TRBJ1-5; D is unclear. This CDR3 is built from 15 residues. V was pared by 4 bases and J by 0 bases, with 10 bases between. Germline-derived CDR1 and CDR2 are LNHNV and YYDKDF (reference sequence).

V gene TRBV12-2 combines with J gene TRBJ1-5. TRBV12-2 constitutes a pseudogene. This CDR3 is built from 17 residues. CDR3 in amino acids: CASEAFGARWPGQPQHF. The CDR3, as DNA: TGTGCAAGTGAGGCTTTTGGTGCGCGGTGGCCGGGTCAGCCCCAGCATTTT.

Remarks on this clone: Other DNA sequences of this sample code for an identical CDR3. This chain's CDR3 is CASSLAGRGGELFF. The CDR3 nucleotides are TGCGCCAGCAGCTTGGCCGGAAGGGGCGGGGAGCTGTTTTTT. The chain is built from TRBV5-1 and TRBJ2-2; tentatively, D is TRBD1 (5 bases). Per germline, CDR1 SGHRS and CDR2 YFSETQ. The CDR3 contains 14 residues. With 0 bases removed from V and 7 bases from J, the gap between germline ends came to 10 bases.

This chain's CDR3 is CASSFSTPVVYGYTF. In DNA form, the CDR3 reads TGTGCCAGCAGTTTTAGTACCCCGGTCGTCTATGGCTACACCTTC. V and J are TRBV28 and TRBJ1-2; D is unclear. The CDR3 extends over 15 amino acids. With 3 bases removed from V and 4 bases from J, the gap between germline ends came to 15 bases. Per the germline V gene, CDR1 is MDHEN and CDR2 is SYDVKM.

Points on this clone: The germline gene is not matched at one end of the junction; a read error may be the cause. This rearrangement joins TRBV2 to TRBJ1-4; D is possibly TRBD1 (5 bases). Germline assignment: CDR1 SNHLY and CDR2 FYNNEI. The CDR3 has 12 residues. The CDR3 coding sequence is TGTGCCAGCACCCTCCAAGGTGCAGGGATGGATTTT. It codes for CASTLQGAGMDF.

The chain carries TRBV5-4 and TRBJ2-7; 7 bases match TRBD1. This CDR3 is 14 amino acids long. The germline gives CDR1 SGHNT, CDR2 YYREEE (reference sequence). After removal of 0 bases from V and 2 bases from J, the junction contained 2 bases not matched to a gene. The CDR3 loop reads CASSLEGGPYEQYF. CDR3 DNA: TGTGCCAGCAGCTTGGAAGGGGGCCCCTACGAGCAGTACTTC.

The chain combines TRBV6-5 with TRBJ2-2; D gene ambiguous. CDR3 size: 13 residues. V shed 6 bases and J shed 8 bases, with 13 bases lying between them. CDR1 is MNHEY, CDR2 SVGAGI, per germline. The CDR3 sequence: CASSQTSAGELFF. CDR3 sequence (DNA): TGTGCCAGCAGCCAGACCAGCGCTGGGGAGCTGTTTTTT.